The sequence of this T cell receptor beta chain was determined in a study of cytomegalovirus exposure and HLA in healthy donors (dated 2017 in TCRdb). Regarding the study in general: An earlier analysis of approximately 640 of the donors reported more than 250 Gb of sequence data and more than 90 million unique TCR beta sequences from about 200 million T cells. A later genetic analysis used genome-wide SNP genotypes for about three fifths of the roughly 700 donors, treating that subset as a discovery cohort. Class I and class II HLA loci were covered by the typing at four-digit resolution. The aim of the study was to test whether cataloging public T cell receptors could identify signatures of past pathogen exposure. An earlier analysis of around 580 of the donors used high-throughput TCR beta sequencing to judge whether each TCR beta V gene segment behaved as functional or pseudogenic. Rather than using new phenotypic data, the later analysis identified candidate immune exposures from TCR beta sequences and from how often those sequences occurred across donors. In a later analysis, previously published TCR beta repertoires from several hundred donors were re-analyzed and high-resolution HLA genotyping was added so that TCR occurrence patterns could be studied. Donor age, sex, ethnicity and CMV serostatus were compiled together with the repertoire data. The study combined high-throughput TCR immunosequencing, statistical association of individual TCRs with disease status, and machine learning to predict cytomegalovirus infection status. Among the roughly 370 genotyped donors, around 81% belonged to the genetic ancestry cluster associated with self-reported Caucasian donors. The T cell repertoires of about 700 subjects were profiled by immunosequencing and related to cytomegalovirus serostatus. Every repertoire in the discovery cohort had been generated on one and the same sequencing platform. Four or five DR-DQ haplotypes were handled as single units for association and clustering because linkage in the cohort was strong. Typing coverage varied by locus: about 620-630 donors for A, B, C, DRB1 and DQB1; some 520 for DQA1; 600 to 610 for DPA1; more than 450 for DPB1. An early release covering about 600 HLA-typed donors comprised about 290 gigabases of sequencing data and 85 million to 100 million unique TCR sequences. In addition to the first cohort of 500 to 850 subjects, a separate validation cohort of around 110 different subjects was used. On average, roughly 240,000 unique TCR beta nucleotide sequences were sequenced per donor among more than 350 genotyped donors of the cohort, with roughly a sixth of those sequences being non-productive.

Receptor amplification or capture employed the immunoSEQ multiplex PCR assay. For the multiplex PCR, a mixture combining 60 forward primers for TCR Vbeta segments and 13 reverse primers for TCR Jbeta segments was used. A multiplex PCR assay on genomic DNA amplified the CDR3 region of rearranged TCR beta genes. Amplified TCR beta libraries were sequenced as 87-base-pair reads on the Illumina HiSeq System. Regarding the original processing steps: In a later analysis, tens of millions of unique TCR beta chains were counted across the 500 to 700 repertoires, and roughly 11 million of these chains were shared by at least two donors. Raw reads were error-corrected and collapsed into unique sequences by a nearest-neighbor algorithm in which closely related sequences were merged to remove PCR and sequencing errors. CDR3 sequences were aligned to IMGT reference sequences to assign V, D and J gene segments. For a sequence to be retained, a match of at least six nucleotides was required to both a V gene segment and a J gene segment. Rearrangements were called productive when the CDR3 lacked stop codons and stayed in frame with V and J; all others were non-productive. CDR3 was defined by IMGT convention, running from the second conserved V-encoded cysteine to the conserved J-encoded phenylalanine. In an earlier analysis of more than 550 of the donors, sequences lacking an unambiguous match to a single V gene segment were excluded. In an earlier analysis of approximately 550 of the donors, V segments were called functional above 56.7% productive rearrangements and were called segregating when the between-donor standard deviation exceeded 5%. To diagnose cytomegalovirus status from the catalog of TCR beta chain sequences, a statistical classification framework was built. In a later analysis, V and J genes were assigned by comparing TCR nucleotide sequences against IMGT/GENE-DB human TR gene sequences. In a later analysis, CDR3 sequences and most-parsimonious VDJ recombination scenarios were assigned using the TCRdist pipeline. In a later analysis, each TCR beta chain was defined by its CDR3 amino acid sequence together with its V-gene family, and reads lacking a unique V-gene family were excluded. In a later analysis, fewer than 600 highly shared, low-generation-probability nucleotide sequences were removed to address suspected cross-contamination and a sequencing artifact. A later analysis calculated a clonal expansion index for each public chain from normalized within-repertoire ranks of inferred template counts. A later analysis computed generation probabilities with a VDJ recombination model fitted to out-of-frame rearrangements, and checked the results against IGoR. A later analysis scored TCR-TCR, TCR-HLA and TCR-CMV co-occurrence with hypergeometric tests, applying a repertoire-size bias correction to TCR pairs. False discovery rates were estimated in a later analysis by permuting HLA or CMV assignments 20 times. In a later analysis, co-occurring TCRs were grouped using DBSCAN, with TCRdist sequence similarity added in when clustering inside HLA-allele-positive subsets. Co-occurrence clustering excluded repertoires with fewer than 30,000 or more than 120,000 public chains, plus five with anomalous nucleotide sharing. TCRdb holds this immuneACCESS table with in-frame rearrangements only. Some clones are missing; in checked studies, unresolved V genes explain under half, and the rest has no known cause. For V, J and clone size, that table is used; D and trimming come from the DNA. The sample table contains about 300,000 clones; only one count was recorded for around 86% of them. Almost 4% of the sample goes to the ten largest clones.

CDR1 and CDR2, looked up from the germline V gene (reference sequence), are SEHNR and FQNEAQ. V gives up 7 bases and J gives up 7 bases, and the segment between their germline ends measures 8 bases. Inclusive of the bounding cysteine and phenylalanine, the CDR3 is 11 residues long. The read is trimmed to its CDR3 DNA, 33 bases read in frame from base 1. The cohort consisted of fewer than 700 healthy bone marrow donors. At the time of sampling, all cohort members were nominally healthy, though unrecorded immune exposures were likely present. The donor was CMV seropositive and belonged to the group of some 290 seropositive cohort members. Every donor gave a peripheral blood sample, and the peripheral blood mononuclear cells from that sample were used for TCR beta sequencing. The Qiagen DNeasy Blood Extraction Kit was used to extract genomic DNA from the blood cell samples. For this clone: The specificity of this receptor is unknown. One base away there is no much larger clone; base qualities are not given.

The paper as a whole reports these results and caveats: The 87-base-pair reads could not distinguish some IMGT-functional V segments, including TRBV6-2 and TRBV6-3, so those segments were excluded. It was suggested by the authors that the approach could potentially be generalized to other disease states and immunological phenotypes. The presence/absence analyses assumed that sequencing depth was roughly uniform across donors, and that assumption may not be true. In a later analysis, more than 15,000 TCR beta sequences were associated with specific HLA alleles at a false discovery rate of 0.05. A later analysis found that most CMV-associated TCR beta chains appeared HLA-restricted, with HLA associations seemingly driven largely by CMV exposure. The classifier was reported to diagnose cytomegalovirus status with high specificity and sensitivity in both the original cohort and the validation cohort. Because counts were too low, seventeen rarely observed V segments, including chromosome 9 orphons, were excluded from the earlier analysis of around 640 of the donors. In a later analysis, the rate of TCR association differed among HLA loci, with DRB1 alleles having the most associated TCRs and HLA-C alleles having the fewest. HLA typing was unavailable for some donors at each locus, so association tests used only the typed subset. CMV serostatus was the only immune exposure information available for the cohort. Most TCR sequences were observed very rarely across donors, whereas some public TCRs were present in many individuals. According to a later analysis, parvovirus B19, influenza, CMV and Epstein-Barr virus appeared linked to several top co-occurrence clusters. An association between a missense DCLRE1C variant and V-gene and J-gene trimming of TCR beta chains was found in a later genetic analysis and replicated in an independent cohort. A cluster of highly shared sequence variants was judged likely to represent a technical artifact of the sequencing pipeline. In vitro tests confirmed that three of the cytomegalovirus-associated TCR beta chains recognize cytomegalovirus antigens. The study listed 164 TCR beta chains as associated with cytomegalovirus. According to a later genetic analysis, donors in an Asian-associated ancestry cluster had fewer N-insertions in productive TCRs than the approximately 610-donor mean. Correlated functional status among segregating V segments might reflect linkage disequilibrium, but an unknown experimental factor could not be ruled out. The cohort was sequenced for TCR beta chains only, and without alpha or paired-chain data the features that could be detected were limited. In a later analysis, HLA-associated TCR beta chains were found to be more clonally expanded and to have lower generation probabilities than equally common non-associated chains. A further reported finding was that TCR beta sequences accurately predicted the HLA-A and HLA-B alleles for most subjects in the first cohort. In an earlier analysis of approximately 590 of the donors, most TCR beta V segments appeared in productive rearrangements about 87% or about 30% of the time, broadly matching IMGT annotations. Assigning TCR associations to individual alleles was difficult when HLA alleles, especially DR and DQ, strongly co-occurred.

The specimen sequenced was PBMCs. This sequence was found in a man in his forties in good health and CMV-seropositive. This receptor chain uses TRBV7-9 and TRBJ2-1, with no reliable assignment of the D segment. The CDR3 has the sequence CASTSENEQFF. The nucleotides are TGTGCCAGCACCTCGGAGAATGAGCAGTTCTTC.